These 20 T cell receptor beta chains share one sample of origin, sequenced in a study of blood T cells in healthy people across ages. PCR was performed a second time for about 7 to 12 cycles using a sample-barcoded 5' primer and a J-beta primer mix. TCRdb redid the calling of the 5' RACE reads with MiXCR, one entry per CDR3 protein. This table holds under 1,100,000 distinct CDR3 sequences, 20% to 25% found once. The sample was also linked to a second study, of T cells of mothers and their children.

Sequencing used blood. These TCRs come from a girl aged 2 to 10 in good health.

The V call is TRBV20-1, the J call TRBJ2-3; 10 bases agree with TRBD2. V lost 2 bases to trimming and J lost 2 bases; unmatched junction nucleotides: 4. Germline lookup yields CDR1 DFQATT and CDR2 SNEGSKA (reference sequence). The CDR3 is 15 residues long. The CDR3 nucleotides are TGCAGTGCTAGACCGACTAGCGGGTACACAGATACGCAGTATTTT. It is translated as CSARPTSGYTDTQYF.

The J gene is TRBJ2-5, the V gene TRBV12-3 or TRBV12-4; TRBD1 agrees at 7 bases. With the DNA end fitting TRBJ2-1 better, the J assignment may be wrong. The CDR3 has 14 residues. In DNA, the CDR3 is TGTGCCAGCAGTCCCGGGACAGTTTACGATGAGCAGTTCTTC. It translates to CASSPGTVYDEQFF.

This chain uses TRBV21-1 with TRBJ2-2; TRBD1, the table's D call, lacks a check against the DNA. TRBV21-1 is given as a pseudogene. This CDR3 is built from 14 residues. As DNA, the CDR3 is TGTGCCAGCAGCGCCCCGGACAGAGTAGGGGAGCTGTTTTTT. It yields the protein CASSAPDRVGELFF.

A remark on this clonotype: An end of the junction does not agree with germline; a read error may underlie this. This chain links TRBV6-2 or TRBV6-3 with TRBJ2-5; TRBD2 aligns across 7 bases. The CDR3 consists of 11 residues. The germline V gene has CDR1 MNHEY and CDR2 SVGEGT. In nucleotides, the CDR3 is TGTGCCAGCAAAGTCCGGGAGGTTAAGTTCTTC. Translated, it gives CASKVREVKFF.

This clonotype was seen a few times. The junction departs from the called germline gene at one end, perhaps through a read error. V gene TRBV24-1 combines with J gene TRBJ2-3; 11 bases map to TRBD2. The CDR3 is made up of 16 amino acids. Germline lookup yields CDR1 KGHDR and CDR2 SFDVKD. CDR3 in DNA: TGTGCCACCAGTTCGGGACTAGCGGAGAACACAGATACGCAGTGTTTT. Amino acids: CATSSGLAENTDTQCF.

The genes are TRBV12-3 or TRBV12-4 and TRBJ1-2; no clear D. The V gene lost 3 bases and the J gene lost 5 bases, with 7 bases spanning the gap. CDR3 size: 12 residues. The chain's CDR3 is CASSFVAYGYTF. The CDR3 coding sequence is TGTGCCAGCAGTTTCGTGGCGTATGGCTACACCTTC.

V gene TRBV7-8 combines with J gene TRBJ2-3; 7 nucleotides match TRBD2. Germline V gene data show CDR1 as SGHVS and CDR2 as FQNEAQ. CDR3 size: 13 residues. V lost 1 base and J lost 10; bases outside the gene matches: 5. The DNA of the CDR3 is TGTGCCAGCAGCTTAGGGGGCGGGGGATCGCAGTATTTT. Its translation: CASSLGGGGSQYF. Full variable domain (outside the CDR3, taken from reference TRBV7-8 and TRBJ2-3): GAGVSQSPRYKVAKRGQDVALRCDPISGHVSLFWYQQALGQGPEFLTYFQNEAQLDKSGLPSDRFFAERPEGSVSTLKIQRTQQEDSAVYLCASSLGGGGSQYFGPGTRLTVL.

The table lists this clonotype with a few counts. The CDR3 DNA sequence: TGCGCCAGCAGCCAAGATCGTTCGGGTGCGGAGACCCAGTACTTC. Translating it yields CASSQDRSGAETQYF. The chain uses TRBV4-3 and TRBJ2-5, with D uncertain. The germline V gene encodes CDR1 LGHNA and CDR2 YSLEER. This CDR3 spans 15 amino acids. Trimming took 0 bases from V and 5 from J, leaving 13 bases between them.

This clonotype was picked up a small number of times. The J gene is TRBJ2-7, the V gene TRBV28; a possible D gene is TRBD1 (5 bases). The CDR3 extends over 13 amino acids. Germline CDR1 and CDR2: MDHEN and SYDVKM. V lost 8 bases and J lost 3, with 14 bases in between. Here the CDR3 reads CASDRTGYYEQYF. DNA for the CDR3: TGTGCCAGCGATAGAACAGGTTACTACGAGCAGTACTTC.

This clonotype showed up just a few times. CDR3 nucleotides: TGTGCCAGCAGCAAAGCGGAAAGGCAGAAAGAGACCCAGTACTTC. It translates to CASSKAERQKETQYF. This chain connects TRBV21-1 to TRBJ2-5. TRBV21-1 is described as a pseudogene. This CDR3 contains 15 residues.

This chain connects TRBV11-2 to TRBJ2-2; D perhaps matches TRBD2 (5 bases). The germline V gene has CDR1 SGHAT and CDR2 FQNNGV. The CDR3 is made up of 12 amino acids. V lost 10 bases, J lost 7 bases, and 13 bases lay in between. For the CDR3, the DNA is TGTGCCACGGAATTAGCGATCGGGGAGCTGTTTTTT. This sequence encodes CATELAIGELFF.

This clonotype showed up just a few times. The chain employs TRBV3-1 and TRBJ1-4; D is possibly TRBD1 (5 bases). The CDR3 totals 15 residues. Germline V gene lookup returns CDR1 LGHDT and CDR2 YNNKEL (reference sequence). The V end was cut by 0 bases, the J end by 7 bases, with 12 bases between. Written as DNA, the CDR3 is TGTGCCAGCAGCCAAGATTGGCAGGGAGGTGAAAAACTGTTTTTT. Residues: CASSQDWQGGEKLFF.

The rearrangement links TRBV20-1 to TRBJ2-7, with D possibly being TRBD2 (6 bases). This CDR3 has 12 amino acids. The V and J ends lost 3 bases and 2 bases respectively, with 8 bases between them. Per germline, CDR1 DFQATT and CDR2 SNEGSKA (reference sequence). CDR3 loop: CSASGGTYEQYF. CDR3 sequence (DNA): TGCAGTGCTAGTGGGGGGACCTACGAGCAGTACTTC.

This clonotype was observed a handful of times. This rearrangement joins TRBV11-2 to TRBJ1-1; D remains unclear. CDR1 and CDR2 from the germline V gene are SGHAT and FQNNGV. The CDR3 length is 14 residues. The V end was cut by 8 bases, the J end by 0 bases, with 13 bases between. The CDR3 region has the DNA TGTGCCAGCGGAATAGGAAATATGAACACTGAAGCTTTCTTT. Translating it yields CASGIGNMNTEAFF. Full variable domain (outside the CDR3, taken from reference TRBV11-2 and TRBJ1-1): EAGVAQSPRYKIIEKRQSVAFWCNPISGHATLYWYQQILGQGPKLLIQFQNNGVVDDSQLPKDRFSAERLKGVDSTLKIQPAKLEDSAVYLCASGIGNMNTEAFFGQGTRLTVV.

As DNA, the CDR3 is TGTGCCAGCAGCCCACCATTCGGACAGGGTCGAGACAATCAGCCCCAGCATTTT. This codes for CASSPPFGQGRDNQPQHF. The chain employs TRBV12-3 or TRBV12-4 and TRBJ1-5, with 8 bases fitting TRBD1. The CDR3 spans 18 residues. The trim removed 6 bases at V and 3 bases at J, leaving 16 bases unmatched.

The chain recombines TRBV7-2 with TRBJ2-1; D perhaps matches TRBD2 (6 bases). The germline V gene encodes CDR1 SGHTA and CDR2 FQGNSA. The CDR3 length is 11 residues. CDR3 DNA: TGTGCGGGAGGTTCCTACAATGAGCAGTTCTTC. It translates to CAGGSYNEQFF.

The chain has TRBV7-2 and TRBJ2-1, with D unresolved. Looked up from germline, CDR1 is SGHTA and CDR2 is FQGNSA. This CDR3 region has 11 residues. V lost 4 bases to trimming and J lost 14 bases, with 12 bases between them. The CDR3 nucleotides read TGTGCCAGCAGCTCTGACATGTCTAAGTTCTTC. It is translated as CASSSDMSKFF.

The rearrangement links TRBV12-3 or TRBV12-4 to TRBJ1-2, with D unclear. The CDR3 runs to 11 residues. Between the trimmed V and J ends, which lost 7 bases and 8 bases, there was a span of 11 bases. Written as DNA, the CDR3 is TGTGCCAGCACCCTGGCCTCGGGCTACACCTTC. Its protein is CASTLASGYTF.

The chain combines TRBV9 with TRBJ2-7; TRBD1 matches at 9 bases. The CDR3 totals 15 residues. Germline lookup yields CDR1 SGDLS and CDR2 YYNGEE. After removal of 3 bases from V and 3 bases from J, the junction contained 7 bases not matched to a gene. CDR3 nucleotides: TGTGCCAGCAGCGCCCAGGGACAGGGTTACTACGAGCAGTACTTC. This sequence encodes CASSAQGQGYYEQYF.

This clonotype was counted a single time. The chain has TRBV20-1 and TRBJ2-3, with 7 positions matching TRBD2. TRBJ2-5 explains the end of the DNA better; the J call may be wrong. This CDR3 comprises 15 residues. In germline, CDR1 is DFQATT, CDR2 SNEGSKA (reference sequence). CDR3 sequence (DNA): TGCAGTGCCAAGCGGGGAGGCGCTACTCAAGAGACCCAGTACTTC. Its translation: CSAKRGGATQETQYF.